These T cell receptor beta chains were read from a single sample in a study of monozygotic twins with inflammatory bowel disease. For each CDR3 protein, TCRdb gives one entry from its re-call of the 5' RACE reads, without DNA. Listed are around 400,000 distinct CDR3 sequences; 2.4% falls within the top ten. Sequencing used blood. All receptors derive from a human donor with ulcerative colitis or Crohn's disease, or a healthy co-twin of an affected twin (not recorded which). The CDR3 runs from the conserved cysteine through the conserved F or W.

J,V,CDR3
TRBJ1-6,TRBV7-2,CASSLNSPLHF
TRBJ1-1,TRBV3-1,CASSAREGAYEAFF
TRBJ2-1,TRBV7-9,CASTLSENYNEQFF
TRBJ2-7,TRBV6-1,CASRSLGTGDYEQYF
TRBJ1-1,TRBV3-1,CASSQGTYTEAFF
TRBJ1-1,TRBV2,CASSEQGTEAFF
TRBJ1-1,TRBV18,CASSPGRGANTEAFF
TRBJ1-5,TRBV15,CATSRDLQPQHF
TRBJ2-5,TRBV6-5,CASSFYGLAGAQETQYF
TRBJ1-1,TRBV5-5,CASSLDLLATTEAFF
TRBJ2-1,TRBV5-1,CASSLFWGTDNEQFF
TRBJ1-1,TRBV5-6,CASSPFIGTEAFF